This T cell receptor (beta chain) derives from a study of regulatory T cells in long-lasting Graves disease. Study in general: With positive TSH receptor antibodies and over 5 years of antithyroid drugs, Graves' disease was considered persistent.

The time point is: persistent/refractory GD, antithyroid drugs over 5 years with positive TRAb. There was RNA extracted from PBMCs, and the TCR library was made from it. Whole-study results and caveats: Repertoires from persistent disease leaned toward TRBV28, TRBJ1-2 and TRBJ2-5.

The CDR3 is 14 residues long. Deletions cut 4 bases from V and 2 bases from J, with 9 bases between. Per germline, CDR1 PRHDT and CDR2 FYEKMQ (reference sequence). This clonotype was detected only a few times. Its antigen remains unidentified. Investigators prepared the TCR beta libraries by applying iRepertoire HTBI primers and Arm-PCR of CDR3 regions. MiXCR was run by TCRdb on the multiplex PCR reads, yielding one entry per CDR3 protein. The top ten hold about 40% of the sample, which has about 660,000 distinct CDR3 sequences, about 30% seen once. The chain employs TRBV13 and TRBJ1-3; D gene uncertain. The origin of this receptor is a female donor with Graves disease. The sequenced sample was peripheral blood mononuclear cells (PBMCs), obtained when the disease was refractory, from a patient treated with antithyroid drugs. Written as DNA, the CDR3 is TGTGCCAGCAGCTCCCTAGACGCTGGAAACACCATATATTTT. Its translation is CASSSLDAGNTIYF.